This is a list of T cell receptor beta chains from one sample in a study of neurological immune-mediated disorders. TCRdb processed the 5' RACE reads anew with MiXCR; each CDR3 protein has one entry. The sample consists of tens of thousands of distinct CDR3 sequences, 13% to 15% of them appearing once. Source material: PBMCs. Receptors were obtained from a woman in her 50s in good health. Each CDR3 is given with its conserved first and last residue. A D gene is named only where the DNA matches it firmly. Clone size appears in some rows only: once, few, many, or a class for an expanded clone.

J gene: TRBJ2-1; V gene: TRBV9; D gene: TRBD2; clone size: many; CDR3 protein: CASSPRTSAHNEQFF; CDR3 DNA: TGTGCCAGCAGCCCACGGACTAGCGCACACAATGAGCAGTTCTTC
J gene: TRBJ2-1; V gene: TRBV5-1; D gene: -; clone size: many; CDR3 protein: CASSFHTLGNNEQFF; CDR3 DNA: TGCGCCAGCAGCTTCCATACCCTAGGAAACAATGAGCAGTTCTTC
J gene: TRBJ2-3; V gene: TRBV20-1; D gene: -; clone size: many; CDR3 protein: CSAIPGTSTDTQYF; CDR3 DNA: TGCAGTGCCATCCCCGGGACTAGCACAGATACGCAGTATTTT
J gene: TRBJ1-2; V gene: TRBV28; D gene: -; clone size: many; CDR3 protein: CASSPLHNYGYTF; CDR3 DNA: TGTGCCAGCAGCCCCCTTCATAACTATGGCTACACCTTC
J gene: TRBJ2-1; V gene: TRBV9; D gene: -; clone size: few; CDR3 protein: CASSVVGETYNEQFF; CDR3 DNA: TGTGCCAGCAGCGTAGTCGGCGAGACCTACAATGAGCAGTTCTTC
J gene: TRBJ1-6; V gene: TRBV20-1; D gene: TRBD1; clone size: many; CDR3 protein: CSATGTVNSPLHF; CDR3 DNA: TGCAGTGCTACCGGGACAGTAAATTCACCCCTCCACTTT
J gene: TRBJ1-2; V gene: TRBV15; D gene: -; clone size: many; CDR3 protein: CATSRDRGYNYGYTF; CDR3 DNA: TGTGCCACCAGCAGAGATCGTGGATATAACTATGGCTACACCTTC
J gene: TRBJ2-7; V gene: TRBV11-2; D gene: TRBD2; clone size: many; CDR3 protein: CASSFGLAYEQYF; CDR3 DNA: TGTGCCAGCAGCTTCGGACTAGCCTACGAGCAGTACTTC
J gene: TRBJ2-7; V gene: TRBV20-1; D gene: TRBD2; clone size: many; CDR3 protein: CSANPASGGGYEQYF; CDR3 DNA: TGCAGTGCTAACCCAGCTAGCGGGGGGGGCTACGAGCAGTACTTC
J gene: TRBJ2-2; V gene: TRBV5-1; D gene: -; clone size: many; CDR3 protein: CASSFRQGVDTGELFF; CDR3 DNA: TGCGCCAGCAGCTTCCGGCAGGGTGTTGACACCGGGGAGCTGTTTTTT
J gene: TRBJ2-1; V gene: TRBV7-2; D gene: -; clone size: many; CDR3 protein: CASSSIAWEEIQFF; CDR3 DNA: TGTGCCAGCAGCTCCATAGCGTGGGAGGAGATACAGTTCTTC
J gene: TRBJ2-7; V gene: TRBV15; D gene: TRBD2; clone size: many; CDR3 protein: CATSRSSGGAWEQYF; CDR3 DNA: TGTGCCACCAGCAGATCAAGCGGGGGGGCTTGGGAGCAGTACTTC
J gene: TRBJ2-3; V gene: TRBV20-1; D gene: TRBD1; clone size: -; CDR3 protein: CSARTGGAGTDTQYF; CDR3 DNA: TGCAGTGCTCGAACAGGGGGCGCAGGCACAGATACGCAGTATTTT
J gene: TRBJ1-2; V gene: TRBV12-3/TRBV12-4; D gene: -; clone size: many; CDR3 protein: CASSLRVGGYTF; CDR3 DNA: TGTGCCAGCAGTTTACGTGTCGGTGGCTACACCTTC
J gene: TRBJ1-1; V gene: TRBV19; D gene: TRBD1; clone size: few; CDR3 protein: CASSKRTGNTEAFF; CDR3 DNA: TGTGCCAGTAGTAAGAGGACAGGCAACACTGAAGCTTTCTTT
J gene: TRBJ2-7; V gene: TRBV28; D gene: -; clone size: many; CDR3 protein: CATYSSGAPISYEQYF; CDR3 DNA: TGTGCCACCTACTCTTCAGGGGCCCCCATCTCCTACGAGCAGTACTTC
J gene: TRBJ1-4; V gene: TRBV12-3/TRBV12-4; D gene: -; clone size: -; CDR3 protein: CASSEKLVGTNEKLFF; CDR3 DNA: TGTGCCAGCAGCGAAAAATTGGTCGGGACTAATGAAAAACTGTTTTTT
J gene: TRBJ2-3; V gene: TRBV27; D gene: -; clone size: many; CDR3 protein: CASRAPSTQYF; CDR3 DNA: TGTGCCAGCAGGGCCCCCTCTACGCAGTATTTT
J gene: TRBJ2-2; V gene: TRBV5-1; D gene: TRBD1; clone size: many; CDR3 protein: CASSVDRGNTGELFF; CDR3 DNA: TGCGCCAGCAGCGTCGACAGGGGTAACACCGGGGAGCTGTTTTTT
J gene: TRBJ1-5; V gene: TRBV2; D gene: TRBD1; clone size: many; CDR3 protein: CASSYRSGGLHQPQHF; CDR3 DNA: TGTGCCAGCAGTTATCGTTCAGGGGGTTTGCATCAGCCCCAGCATTTT
J gene: TRBJ2-1; V gene: TRBV5-1; D gene: -; clone size: many; CDR3 protein: CASSFELRYRNEQFF; CDR3 DNA: TGCGCCAGCAGCTTTGAGTTAAGGTATCGGAATGAGCAGTTCTTC
J gene: TRBJ2-7; V gene: TRBV7-2; D gene: TRBD2; clone size: many; CDR3 protein: CASSLDLAGAEAYEQYF; CDR3 DNA: TGTGCCAGCAGCTTAGACCTAGCGGGGGCCGAGGCCTACGAGCAGTACTTC
J gene: TRBJ2-1; V gene: TRBV5-1; D gene: TRBD2; clone size: many; CDR3 protein: CASSFRAEAGGEQFF; CDR3 DNA: TGCGCCAGCAGCTTTAGAGCGGAAGCGGGGGGTGAGCAGTTCTTC
J gene: TRBJ2-1; V gene: TRBV5-1; D gene: -; clone size: -; CDR3 protein: CASILALGSSNEQFF; CDR3 DNA: TGCGCCAGTATCTTGGCCCTGGGATCTTCAAATGAGCAGTTCTTC
J gene: TRBJ1-1; V gene: TRBV3-1; D gene: -; clone size: many; CDR3 protein: CASSQEGPRDGLLHTEAFF; CDR3 DNA: TGTGCCAGCAGCCAAGAAGGGCCCCGGGACGGTCTTCTCCACACTGAAGCTTTCTTT
J gene: TRBJ2-3; V gene: TRBV7-9; D gene: -; clone size: -; CDR3 protein: CASSSRIGTTGTITDTQYF; CDR3 DNA: TGTGCCAGCAGCTCCAGAATAGGAACAACCGGGACAATTACAGATACGCAGTATTTT
J gene: TRBJ1-1; V gene: TRBV6-5; D gene: -; clone size: -; CDR3 protein: CASRSSASGVKSTEAFF; CDR3 DNA: TGTGCCAGCCGTTCAAGTGCCTCGGGGGTTAAGAGCACAGAAGCTTTCTTT
J gene: TRBJ1-6; V gene: TRBV7-2; D gene: -; clone size: -; CDR3 protein: CARPGGDRSPLHF; CDR3 DNA: TGTGCCAGGCCGGGGGGCGATCGTTCACCCCTCCACTTT
J gene: TRBJ2-7; V gene: TRBV20-1; D gene: -; clone size: many; CDR3 protein: CSAAIRRPVGIYEQYF; CDR3 DNA: TGCAGTGCTGCGATTCGCCGGCCTGTAGGGATTTACGAGCAGTACTTC
J gene: TRBJ2-7; V gene: TRBV5-1; D gene: -; clone size: many; CDR3 protein: CASSLGLADYSYEQYF; CDR3 DNA: TGCGCCAGCAGCTTGGGGTTAGCGGACTACTCCTACGAGCAGTACTTC
J gene: TRBJ1-3; V gene: TRBV6-1; D gene: -; clone size: few; CDR3 protein: CASSEQPGVGNTIYF; CDR3 DNA: TGTGCCAGCAGTGAGCAACCGGGAGTTGGAAACACCATATATTTT
J gene: TRBJ1-1; V gene: TRBV29-1; D gene: -; clone size: many; CDR3 protein: CSVERQTNTEAFF; CDR3 DNA: TGCAGCGTTGAGCGTCAGACTAACACTGAAGCTTTCTTT
J gene: TRBJ2-3; V gene: TRBV29-1; D gene: -; clone size: many; CDR3 protein: CSVTRRGIDTQYF; CDR3 DNA: TGCAGCGTTACTCGACGGGGTATAGATACGCAGTATTTT
J gene: TRBJ2-1; V gene: TRBV25-1; D gene: -; clone size: many; CDR3 protein: CASSEYYNSEQFF; CDR3 DNA: TGTGCCAGCAGTGAATACTACAACTCGGAGCAGTTCTTC
J gene: TRBJ1-5; V gene: TRBV7-2; D gene: TRBD1; clone size: many; CDR3 protein: CASSLGGTGNQPQHF; CDR3 DNA: TGTGCCAGCAGCTTAGGTGGGACAGGTAATCAGCCCCAGCATTTT
J gene: TRBJ2-2; V gene: TRBV2; D gene: -; clone size: many; CDR3 protein: CASSEIGVRAGELFF; CDR3 DNA: TGTGCCAGCAGTGAAATCGGGGTTAGGGCCGGGGAGCTGTTTTTT
J gene: TRBJ2-7; V gene: TRBV12-3/TRBV12-4; D gene: -; clone size: many; CDR3 protein: CASSLLWSSYEQYF; CDR3 DNA: TGTGCCAGCAGTTTACTTTGGAGTTCCTACGAGCAGTACTTC
J gene: TRBJ2-1; V gene: TRBV5-1; D gene: TRBD1; clone size: many; CDR3 protein: CASSLRQGADNEQFF; CDR3 DNA: TGCGCCAGCAGCTTAAGACAGGGTGCAGACAATGAGCAGTTCTTC
J gene: TRBJ2-1; V gene: TRBV7-2; D gene: -; clone size: once; CDR3 protein: CASSVLGKQFF; CDR3 DNA: TGTGCCAGCAGCGTCCTAGGGAAGCAGTTCTTC
J gene: TRBJ2-2; V gene: TRBV27; D gene: -; clone size: many; CDR3 protein: CASSPGEGDTGELFF; CDR3 DNA: TGTGCCAGCAGTCCGGGGGAAGGGGACACCGGGGAGCTGTTTTTT
J gene: TRBJ1-3; V gene: TRBV15; D gene: -; clone size: many; CDR3 protein: CATSRESVGNTIYF; CDR3 DNA: TGTGCCACCAGCAGAGAGTCCGTTGGAAACACCATATATTTT
J gene: TRBJ1-2; V gene: TRBV28; D gene: TRBD1; clone size: many; CDR3 protein: CASAMQGGIYGYTF; CDR3 DNA: TGTGCCAGCGCGATGCAGGGGGGGATCTATGGCTACACCTTC
J gene: TRBJ1-1; V gene: TRBV5-5; D gene: -; clone size: many; CDR3 protein: CASTSFLNTEAFF; CDR3 DNA: TGTGCCAGCACCTCGTTCTTGAACACTGAAGCTTTCTTT
J gene: TRBJ2-7; V gene: TRBV5-6; D gene: -; clone size: many; CDR3 protein: CASRHRGYGGGNYEQYF; CDR3 DNA: TGTGCCAGCAGGCACCGGGGCTACGGCGGAGGGAACTACGAGCAGTACTTC
J gene: TRBJ2-1; V gene: TRBV24-1; D gene: TRBD2; clone size: many; CDR3 protein: CATSGLAGLREQFF; CDR3 DNA: TGTGCCACCAGTGGGCTAGCGGGGCTAAGGGAGCAGTTCTTC
J gene: TRBJ2-3; V gene: TRBV12-3/TRBV12-4; D gene: -; clone size: few; CDR3 protein: CASSFVPAASSADTQYF; CDR3 DNA: -
J gene: TRBJ1-4; V gene: TRBV7-2; D gene: -; clone size: -; CDR3 protein: CASSWAVIGEKLFF; CDR3 DNA: TGTGCCAGCAGCTGGGCGGTAATAGGTGAAAAACTGTTTTTT
J gene: TRBJ1-5; V gene: TRBV16; D gene: -; clone size: many; CDR3 protein: CASSLNQGRGQPQHF; CDR3 DNA: TGTGCCAGCAGCCTTAATCAGGGGCGAGGTCAGCCCCAGCATTTT
J gene: TRBJ1-6; V gene: TRBV7-3; D gene: TRBD1; clone size: -; CDR3 protein: CASSLNPGGNSHLQF; CDR3 DNA: TGTGCCAGCAGCTTAAATCCAGGGGGCAACTCACACCTCCAATTT
J gene: TRBJ2-1; V gene: TRBV2; D gene: TRBD2; clone size: many; CDR3 protein: CASKGLAVYNEQFF; CDR3 DNA: TGTGCCAGCAAAGGGCTAGCGGTTTACAATGAGCAGTTCTTC
J gene: TRBJ2-3; V gene: TRBV20-1; D gene: -; clone size: many; CDR3 protein: CSAEEGSGGPPDTQYF; CDR3 DNA: TGCAGTGCGGAAGAGGGGTCCGGGGGGCCCCCAGATACGCAGTATTTT
J gene: TRBJ2-2; V gene: TRBV20-1; D gene: -; clone size: many; CDR3 protein: CSASTGPLDTGELFF; CDR3 DNA: TGCAGTGCTAGCACGGGGCCGCTAGACACCGGGGAGCTGTTTTTT
J gene: TRBJ2-7; V gene: TRBV7-2; D gene: -; clone size: many; CDR3 protein: CASSLSASEAYEQYF; CDR3 DNA: TGTGCCAGCAGCCTATCGGCTAGCGAGGCCTACGAGCAGTACTTC
J gene: TRBJ2-1; V gene: TRBV18; D gene: TRBD2; clone size: few; CDR3 protein: CASSPFGLAEANEQFF; CDR3 DNA: TGTGCCAGCTCACCATTTGGACTAGCGGAGGCCAATGAGCAGTTCTTC
J gene: TRBJ2-5; V gene: TRBV20-1; D gene: -; clone size: -; CDR3 protein: CSASLVSGETQYF; CDR3 DNA: TGCAGTGCTAGTCTGGTCTCTGGCGAGACCCAGTACTTC